This T cell receptor beta chain was sequenced during a study of CD8 T cells in ankylosing spondylitis. This clonotype was detected ten times or more. TCRdb re-derived calls from the 5' RACE reads in MiXCR, one entry per CDR3 protein. The repertoire holds about 150,000 distinct CDR3 sequences, with 9.5% to 12% as singletons. Looked up from germline, CDR1 is SGHRS and CDR2 is YFSETQ. Trimming cost V 4 bases and J 6 bases, with 15 bases left between them. The length of the CDR3 is 14 residues. The receptor's source is a female donor with ankylosing spondylitis or in good health (not recorded which). V gene TRBV5-1 combines with J gene TRBJ2-3; D could derive from TRBD1 or TRBD2 (5 bases each). The sequencing input was blood, either unsorted or a sorted T cell fraction (not recorded which). DNA of the CDR3: TGCGCCAGCAGCCTAGGCAATGAGGGGGATACGCAGTATTTT. Encoded protein: CASSLGNEGDTQYF.